The 6 T cell receptor beta chains in this list originate from one sample, sequenced in a study of blood T cell repertoires in COVID-19. Using immunoSEQ multiplex PCR, the repertoire was profiled, and TCRdb retains in-frame clones only, with some absent. The sample shows around 700,000 clones, around 90% of them seen only once. Sequencing used peripheral blood. The receptors were gathered from a woman younger than 30 with acute or convalescent COVID-19.

The chain has TRBV27 and TRBJ1-1; D possibly corresponds to TRBD1 (6 bases). Germline lookup yields CDR1 MNHEY and CDR2 SMNVEV (reference sequence). This CDR3 region has 16 residues. V was clipped by 6 bases and J by 3 bases, with 20 bases between them. The CDR3 nucleotides read TGTGCCAGCAGACTTACCAAACAGGGACCCTACACTGAAGCTTTCTTT. Translation gives CASRLTKQGPYTEAFF.

This clone was recorded only once. The chain has TRBV4-1 and TRBJ1-4; D remains ambiguous. This CDR3 contains 13 residues. The V end was cut by 2 bases, the J end by 8 bases, with 9 bases between. The germline V gene has CDR1 MGHRA and CDR2 YSYEKL. The CDR3 sequence: CASSQIGWEKLFF. CDR3 DNA sequence: TGCGCCAGCAGCCAAATTGGCTGGGAAAAACTGTTTTTT.

This rearrangement joins TRBV7-2 to TRBJ1-5; TRBD1 agrees at 7 bases. Unmatched junction bases numbered 1, after V lost 1 base and J lost 4 bases. This CDR3 comprises 14 residues. Germline loops: CDR1 SGHTA, CDR2 FQGNSA. CDR3 bases: TGTGCCAGCAGCTTAGAGACAGGGAATCAGCCCCAGCATTTT. Residues: CASSLETGNQPQHF.

This chain uses TRBV2 with TRBJ1-2; the D is unclear. V was trimmed by 5 bases and J by 3 bases, leaving 7 bases between them. CDR1 is SNHLY and CDR2 is FYNNEI in the germline V gene. The CDR3 loop spans 12 amino acids. The DNA for the CDR3 is TGTGCCAGCAGTCTCCGGTACTATGGCTACACCTTC. This translates into CASSLRYYGYTF. Full variable domain (rest looked up from reference TRBV2 and TRBJ1-2): EPEVTQTPSHQVTQMGQEVILRCVPISNHLYFYWYRQILGQKVEFLVSFYNNEISEKSEIFDDQFSVERPDGSNFTLKIRSTKLEDSAMYFCASSLRYYGYTFGSGTRLTVV.

V usage is TRBV9 and J usage is TRBJ1-5, with TRBD1 as a possible D gene (6 bases). CDR3 length: 14 amino acids. Trimming took off 3 bases at V and 5 bases at J, with 12 bases between the two ends. The germline CDR1 and CDR2 sequences are SGDLS and YYNGEE. The CDR3 DNA sequence: TGTGCCAGCAGCGCACAGGGTGGGGATCAGCCCCAGCATTTT. Translating gives CASSAQGGDQPQHF. The whole variable domain, filled in from reference TRBV9 and TRBJ1-5, reads DSGVTQTPKHLITATGQRVTLRCSPRSGDLSVYWYQQSLDQGLQFLIQYYNGEERAKGNILERFSAQQFPDLHSELNLSSLELGDSALYFCASSAQGGDQPQHFGDGTRLSIL.

The chain uses TRBV4-1 and TRBJ1-5; D is unresolved. CDR1 MGHRA and CDR2 YSYEKL come from the germline V gene. The CDR3 totals 16 residues. V shed 0 bases and J shed 4 bases, with 13 bases lying between them. The CDR3 region is CASSQEGAEDNQPQHF. The CDR3 bases are TGCGCCAGCAGCCAAGAAGGCGCGGAGGATAATCAGCCCCAGCATTTT.